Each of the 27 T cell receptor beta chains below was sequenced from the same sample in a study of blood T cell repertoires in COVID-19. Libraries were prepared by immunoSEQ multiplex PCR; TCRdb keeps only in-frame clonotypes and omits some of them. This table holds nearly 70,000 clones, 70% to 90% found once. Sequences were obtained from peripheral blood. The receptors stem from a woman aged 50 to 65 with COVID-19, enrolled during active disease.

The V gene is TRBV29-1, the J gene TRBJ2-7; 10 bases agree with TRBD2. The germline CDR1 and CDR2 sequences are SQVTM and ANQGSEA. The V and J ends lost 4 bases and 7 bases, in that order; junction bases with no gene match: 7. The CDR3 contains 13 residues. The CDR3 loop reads CSVGSSGRGEQYF. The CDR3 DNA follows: TGCAGCGTTGGTTCCAGCGGGAGGGGTGAGCAGTACTTC.

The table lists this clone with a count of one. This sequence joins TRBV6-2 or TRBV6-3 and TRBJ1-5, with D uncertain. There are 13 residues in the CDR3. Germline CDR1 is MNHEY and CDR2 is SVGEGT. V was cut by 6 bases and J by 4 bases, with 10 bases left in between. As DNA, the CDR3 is TGTGCCAGCAGCCGGAGAGGGAATCAGCCCCAGCATTTT. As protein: CASSRRGNQPQHF.

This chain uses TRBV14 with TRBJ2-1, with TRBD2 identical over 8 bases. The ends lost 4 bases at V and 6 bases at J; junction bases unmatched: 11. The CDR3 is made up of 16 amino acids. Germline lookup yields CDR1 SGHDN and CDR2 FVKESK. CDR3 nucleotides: TGTGCCAGCAGCCGAAAAGCGGGAGTTAGGATCAATGAGCAGTTCTTC. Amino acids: CASSRKAGVRINEQFF.

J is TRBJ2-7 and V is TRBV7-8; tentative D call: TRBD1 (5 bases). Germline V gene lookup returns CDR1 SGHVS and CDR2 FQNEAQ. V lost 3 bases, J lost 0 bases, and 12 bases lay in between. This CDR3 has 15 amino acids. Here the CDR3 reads CASSLGQGYSYEQYF. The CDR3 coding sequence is TGTGCCAGCAGCTTGGGGCAGGGCTACTCCTACGAGCAGTACTTC.

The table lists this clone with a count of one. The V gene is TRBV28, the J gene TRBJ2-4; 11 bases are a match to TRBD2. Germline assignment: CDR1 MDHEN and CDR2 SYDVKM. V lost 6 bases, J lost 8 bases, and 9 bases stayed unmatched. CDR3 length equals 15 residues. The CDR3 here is CASSPTSGSRYIQYF. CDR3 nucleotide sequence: TGTGCCAGCAGCCCAACTAGCGGGAGTAGGTACATTCAGTACTTC. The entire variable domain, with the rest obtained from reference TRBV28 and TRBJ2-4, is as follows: DVKVTQSSRYLVKRTGEKVFLECVQDMDHENMFWYRQDPGLGLRLIYFSYDVKMKEKGDIPEGYSVSREKKERFSLILESASTNQTSMYLCASSPTSGSRYIQYFGAGTRLSVL.

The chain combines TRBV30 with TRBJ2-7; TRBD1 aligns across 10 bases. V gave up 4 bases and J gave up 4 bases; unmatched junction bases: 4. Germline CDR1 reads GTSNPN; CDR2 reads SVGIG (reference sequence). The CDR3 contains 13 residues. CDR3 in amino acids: CAWNRDRGYEQYF. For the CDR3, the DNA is TGTGCCTGGAACCGGGACAGGGGTTACGAGCAGTACTTC.

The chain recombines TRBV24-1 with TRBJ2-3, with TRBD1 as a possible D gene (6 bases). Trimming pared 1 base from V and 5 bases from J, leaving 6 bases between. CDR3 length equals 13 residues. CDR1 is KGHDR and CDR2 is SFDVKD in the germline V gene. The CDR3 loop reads CATSDLGGDTQYF. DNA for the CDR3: TGTGCCACCAGTGATTTAGGGGGAGATACGCAGTATTTT.

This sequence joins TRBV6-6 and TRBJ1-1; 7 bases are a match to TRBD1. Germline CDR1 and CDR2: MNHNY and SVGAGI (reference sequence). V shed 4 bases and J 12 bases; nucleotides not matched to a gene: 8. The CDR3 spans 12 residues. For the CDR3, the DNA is TGTGCCAGCAGTTTGGGGGGACAGACGCCTTTCTTT. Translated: CASSLGGQTPFF.

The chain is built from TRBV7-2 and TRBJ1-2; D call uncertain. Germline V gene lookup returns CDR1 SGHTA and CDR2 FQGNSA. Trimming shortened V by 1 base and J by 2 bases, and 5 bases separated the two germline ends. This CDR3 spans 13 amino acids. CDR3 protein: CASSLGLNYGYTF. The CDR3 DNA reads TGTGCCAGCAGCTTAGGACTAAACTATGGCTACACCTTC.

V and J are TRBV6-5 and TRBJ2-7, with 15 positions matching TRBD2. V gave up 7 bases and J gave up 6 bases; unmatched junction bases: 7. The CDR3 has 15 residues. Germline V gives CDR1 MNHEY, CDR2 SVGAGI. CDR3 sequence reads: CASIVRGLAGGEQYF. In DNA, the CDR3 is TGTGCCAGCATAGTGCGGGGACTAGCGGGAGGCGAGCAGTACTTC.

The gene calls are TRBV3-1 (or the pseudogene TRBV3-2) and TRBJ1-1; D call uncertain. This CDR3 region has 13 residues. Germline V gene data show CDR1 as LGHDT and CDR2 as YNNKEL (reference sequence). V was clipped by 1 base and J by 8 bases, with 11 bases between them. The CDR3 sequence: CASSQGTFGEAFF. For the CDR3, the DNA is TGTGCCAGCAGCCAAGGAACCTTCGGGGAAGCTTTCTTT.

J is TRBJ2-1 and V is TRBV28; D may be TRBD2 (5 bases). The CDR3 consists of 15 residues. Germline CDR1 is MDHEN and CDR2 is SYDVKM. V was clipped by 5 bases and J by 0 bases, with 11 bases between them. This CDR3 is CASSAMGSSYNEQFF. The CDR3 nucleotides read TGTGCCAGCAGTGCCATGGGGAGCTCCTACAATGAGCAGTTCTTC.

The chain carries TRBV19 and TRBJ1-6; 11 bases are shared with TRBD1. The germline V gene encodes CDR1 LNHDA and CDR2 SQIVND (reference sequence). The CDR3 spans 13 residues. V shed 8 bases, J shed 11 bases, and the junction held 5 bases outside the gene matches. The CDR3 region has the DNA TGTGCCAGTTCCCGGGACAGGGGGACACCCCTCCACTTT. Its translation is CASSRDRGTPLHF.

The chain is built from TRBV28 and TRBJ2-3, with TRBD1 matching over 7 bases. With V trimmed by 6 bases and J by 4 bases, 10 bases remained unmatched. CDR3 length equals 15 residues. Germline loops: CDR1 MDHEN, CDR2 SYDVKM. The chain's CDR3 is CASSLTGRRSDTQYF. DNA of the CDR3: TGTGCCAGCAGCCTGACAGGGCGAAGGTCAGATACGCAGTATTTT.

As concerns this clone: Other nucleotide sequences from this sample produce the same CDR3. This CDR3 reads CASSLGGNTEAFF. The DNA of the CDR3 is TGTGCCAGCAGCTTGGGCGGGAACACTGAAGCTTTCTTT. This chain connects TRBV5-6 to TRBJ1-1; D is unresolved. The CDR3 sequence is 13 residues long. Germline values: CDR1 SGHDT, CDR2 YYEEEE. V was shortened by 0 bases and J by 1 base, with 4 bases between the two germline ends.

The CDR3 DNA reads as TGTGCCAGCAGCCCGGGACTAGCGGGAAACAATGAGCAGTTCTTC. Translated: CASSPGLAGNNEQFF. The gene calls are TRBV7-2 and TRBJ2-1; 13 bases fit TRBD2. The germline V gene has CDR1 SGHTA and CDR2 FQGNSA. Germline trimming cut 5 bases from V and 5 bases from J; bases unmatched to any gene: 3. The CDR3 totals 15 residues.

CDR3 residues: CATSVAGSQYF. The CDR3 DNA sequence: TGTGCCACCAGTGTTGCGGGATCGCAGTATTTT. The chain uses TRBV24-1 and TRBJ2-3; a weak D match, TRBD2 (6 bases). Trimming left V 5 bases short and J 10 bases short, with 9 bases between. CDR1 and CDR2 from the germline V gene are KGHDR and SFDVKD. The CDR3 sequence is 11 residues long.

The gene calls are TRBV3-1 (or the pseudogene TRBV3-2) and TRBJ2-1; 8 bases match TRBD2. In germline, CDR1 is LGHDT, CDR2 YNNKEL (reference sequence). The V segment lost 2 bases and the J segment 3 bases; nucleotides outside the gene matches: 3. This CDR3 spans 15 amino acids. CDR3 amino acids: CASSQTGGNYNEQFF. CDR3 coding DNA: TGTGCCAGCAGCCAAACGGGAGGGAACTACAATGAGCAGTTCTTC.

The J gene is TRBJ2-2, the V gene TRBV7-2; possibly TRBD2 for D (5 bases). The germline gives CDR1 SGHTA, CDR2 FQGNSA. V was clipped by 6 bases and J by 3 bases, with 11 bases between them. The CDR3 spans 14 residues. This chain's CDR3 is CASSAGEYTGELFF. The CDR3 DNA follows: TGTGCCAGCAGTGCGGGCGAGTACACCGGGGAGCTGTTTTTT.

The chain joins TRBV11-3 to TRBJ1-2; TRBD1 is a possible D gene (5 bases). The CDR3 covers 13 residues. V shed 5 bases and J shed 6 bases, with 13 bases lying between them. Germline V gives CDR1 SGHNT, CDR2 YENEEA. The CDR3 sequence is CASSPGHVDGYTF. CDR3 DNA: TGTGCCAGCAGCCCAGGACATGTAGATGGCTACACCTTC.

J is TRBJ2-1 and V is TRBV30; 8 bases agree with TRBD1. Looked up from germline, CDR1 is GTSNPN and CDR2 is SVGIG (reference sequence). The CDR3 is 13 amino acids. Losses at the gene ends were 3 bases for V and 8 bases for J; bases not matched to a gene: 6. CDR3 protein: CAWRAGGVYEQFF. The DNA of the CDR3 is TGTGCCTGGAGGGCAGGGGGCGTGTATGAGCAGTTCTTC.

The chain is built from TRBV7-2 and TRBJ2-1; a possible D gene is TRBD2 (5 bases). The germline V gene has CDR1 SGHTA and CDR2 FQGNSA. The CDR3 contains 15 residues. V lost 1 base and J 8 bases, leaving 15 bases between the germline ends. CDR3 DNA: TGTGCCAGCAGCTTAGTTTCATCGGGCGGGCATGAGCAGTTCTTC. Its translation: CASSLVSSGGHEQFF.

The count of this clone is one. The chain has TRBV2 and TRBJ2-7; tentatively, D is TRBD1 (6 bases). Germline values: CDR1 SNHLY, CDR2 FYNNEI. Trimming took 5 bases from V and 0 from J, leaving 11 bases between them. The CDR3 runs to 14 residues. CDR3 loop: CASSWDTRSYEQYF. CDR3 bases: TGTGCCAGCAGTTGGGACACCCGCTCCTACGAGCAGTACTTC.

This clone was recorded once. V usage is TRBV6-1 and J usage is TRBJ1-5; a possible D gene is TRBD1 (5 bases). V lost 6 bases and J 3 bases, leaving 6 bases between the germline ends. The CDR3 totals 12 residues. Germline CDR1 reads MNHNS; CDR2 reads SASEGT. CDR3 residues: CASRGLNQPQHF. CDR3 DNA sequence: TGTGCCAGCAGGGGGCTCAATCAGCCCCAGCATTTT.

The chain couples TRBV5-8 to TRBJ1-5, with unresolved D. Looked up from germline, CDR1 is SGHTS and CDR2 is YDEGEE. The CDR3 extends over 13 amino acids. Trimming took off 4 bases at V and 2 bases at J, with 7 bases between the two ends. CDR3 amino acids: CASSSAGNQPQHF. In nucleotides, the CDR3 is TGTGCCAGCAGCAGCGCGGGCAATCAGCCCCAGCATTTT.

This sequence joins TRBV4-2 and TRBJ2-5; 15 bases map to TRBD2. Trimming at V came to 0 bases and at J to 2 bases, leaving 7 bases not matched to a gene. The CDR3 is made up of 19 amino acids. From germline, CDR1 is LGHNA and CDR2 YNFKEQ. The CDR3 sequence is CASSQERTSGRAGQETQYF. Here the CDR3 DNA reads TGTGCCAGCAGCCAAGAGAGGACTAGCGGGAGGGCCGGACAAGAGACCCAGTACTTC.

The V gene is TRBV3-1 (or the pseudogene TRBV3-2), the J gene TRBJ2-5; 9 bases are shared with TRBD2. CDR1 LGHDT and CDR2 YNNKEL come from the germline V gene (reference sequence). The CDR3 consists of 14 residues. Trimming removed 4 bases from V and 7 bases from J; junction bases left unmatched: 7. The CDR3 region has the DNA TGTGCCAGCAGCCCCGGGACTAGCCGAGGGACCCAGTACTTC. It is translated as CASSPGTSRGTQYF.